One sample yielded the 27 T cell receptor beta chains listed below, sequenced in a study of regulatory T cells in long-lasting Graves disease. Construction of the TCR beta libraries employed iRepertoire HTBI primers in conjunction with Arm-PCR of CDR3 regions. In TCRdb, the multiplex PCR reads were re-called with MiXCR into one record per CDR3 protein. The table records 400,000 to 550,000 distinct CDR3 sequences, about 17% of them present only once. Time point described: newly diagnosed GD, antithyroid drugs for less than 3 months. Following extraction of RNA from PBMCs, that RNA was used to make the TCR library. In addition, the sample was reused for a study of T cells in Graves' hyperthyroidism and ophthalmopathy.

The source was peripheral blood mononuclear cells (PBMCs), collected at new diagnosis, from a patient treated with antithyroid drugs. Receptors were obtained from a woman under 30 with Graves disease.

In the case of this clonotype: One base away lies a much larger clone, so this may be a sequencing read error. V and J are TRBV7-9 and TRBJ2-1; D is possibly TRBD1 (6 bases). This CDR3 has 14 residues. Looked up from germline, CDR1 is SEHNR and CDR2 is FQNEAQ (reference sequence). The V end lost 8 bases, the J end lost 10 bases, and 21 bases lay between the germline ends. The CDR3 sequence: CASSGAGASYEQFF. Written as DNA, the CDR3 is TGTGCCAGCTCCGGGGCAGGGGCCTCCTACGAGCAGTTCTTC.

This clonotype occurred many times. CDR3 in amino acids: CASSDSYSQVAMNTEAFF. The DNA of the CDR3 is TGTGCCAGCAGTGACTCCTACAGTCAAGTGGCGATGAACACTGAAGCTTTCTTT. The chain combines TRBV6-4 with TRBJ1-1; D is unclear. CDR3 length: 18 amino acids. V was cut by 0 bases and J by 0 bases, with 17 bases left in between. CDR1 is MRHNA and CDR2 is SNTAGT in the germline V gene.

As to this clonotype: With a much larger clone just one base away, this may be a read error. The V call is TRBV5-4, the J call TRBJ2-2; TRBD2 matches at 10 bases. The germline gives CDR1 SGHNT, CDR2 YYREEE (reference sequence). V shed 4 bases and J 2 bases; nucleotides not matched to a gene: 5. The CDR3 has 16 residues. The CDR3: CASSIGLAENTGELFF. CDR3 nucleotides: TGTGCCAGCAGCATCGGACTAGCGGAAAACACCGGGGAGCTGTTTTTT. The whole variable domain, remainder taken from reference TRBV5-4 and TRBJ2-2, is ETGVTQSPTHLIKTRGQQVTLRCSSQSGHNTVSWYQQALGQGPQFIFQYYREEENGRGNFPPRFSGLQFPNYSSELNVNALELDDSALYLCASSIGLAENTGELFFGEGSRLTVL.

The chain combines TRBV5-1 with TRBJ2-7, with D possibly being TRBD1 (5 bases). There are 14 residues in the CDR3. Per germline, CDR1 SGHRS and CDR2 YFSETQ. Between the trimmed V and J ends, which lost 1 base and 2 bases, there was a span of 10 bases. The CDR3 spells CASSLIGAPYEQYF. For the CDR3, the DNA is TGCGCCAGCAGCTTGATTGGGGCACCCTACGAGCAGTACTTC.

The table lists this clonotype with many counts. J is TRBJ2-1 and V is TRBV5-6; D could derive from TRBD1 or TRBD2 (5 bases each). The CDR3 contains 15 residues. Per the germline V gene, CDR1 is SGHDT and CDR2 is YYEEEE. The germline V and J ends were trimmed by 3 bases and 5 bases, with 15 bases remaining between them. The CDR3 nucleotides are TGTGCCAGCAGCTCCGGGACCCCCATCGACAATGAGCAGTTCTTC. It codes for CASSSGTPIDNEQFF. Based on the CDR3 plus reference TRBV5-6 and TRBJ2-1, the full variable domain is DAGVTQSPTHLIKTRGQQVTLRCSPKSGHDTVSWYQQALGQGPQFIFQYYEEEERQRGNFPDRFSGHQFPNYSSELNVNALLLGDSALYLCASSSGTPIDNEQFFGPGTRLTVL.

This clonotype was seen ten or more times. This chain connects TRBV28 to TRBJ2-5, with 10 bases fitting TRBD1. V lost 2 bases, J lost 4 bases, and 4 bases stayed unmatched. Per germline, CDR1 MDHEN and CDR2 SYDVKM. The CDR3 is made up of 15 amino acids. The DNA of the CDR3 is TGTGCCAGCAGTTTAGGGACAGGGGAGGTAGAGACCCAGTACTTC. Its translation is CASSLGTGEVETQYF.

In its sample, this clonotype was seen many times. The rearrangement uses TRBV28 and TRBJ1-1; TRBD1 agrees at 9 bases. The germline gives CDR1 MDHEN, CDR2 SYDVKM. V lost 5 bases to trimming and J lost 0 bases; unmatched junction nucleotides: 10. This CDR3 is 17 amino acids long. DNA of the CDR3: TGTGCCAGCAGTACCCTGGGACAGGGAGGAATGAACACTGAAGCTTTCTTT. It codes for CASSTLGQGGMNTEAFF. Complete variable domain (other parts from reference TRBV28 and TRBJ1-1): DVKVTQSSRYLVKRTGEKVFLECVQDMDHENMFWYRQDPGLGLRLIYFSYDVKMKEKGDIPEGYSVSREKKERFSLILESASTNQTSMYLCASSTLGQGGMNTEAFFGQGTRLTVV.

This clonotype was recorded many times. The chain uses TRBV6-2 or TRBV6-3 and TRBJ2-3; 8 bases agree with TRBD1. The CDR3 has 16 residues. Trimming at V came to 4 bases and at J to 4 bases, leaving 10 bases not matched to a gene. Per germline, CDR1 MNHEY and CDR2 SVGEGT. Here the CDR3 reads CASSSGQGGPSDTQYF. As DNA, the CDR3 is TGTGCCAGCAGTTCCGGACAGGGAGGCCCATCAGATACGCAGTATTTT.

The sample holds many counts of this clonotype. The genes are TRBV12-3 or TRBV12-4 and TRBJ2-1, with TRBD1 as a possible D gene (6 bases). The CDR3 loop spans 15 amino acids. V was cut by 6 bases and J by 7 bases, with 19 bases left in between. DNA of the CDR3: TGTGCCAGCAGCCCATCGGGACAACCGGGGAATGAGCAGTTCTTC. Its translation: CASSPSGQPGNEQFF.

This chain uses TRBV4-1 with TRBJ2-3, with D possibly being TRBD1 (6 bases). V was pared by 4 bases and J by 6 bases, with 14 bases between. Germline V CDR1 and CDR2: MGHRA, YSYEKL. The CDR3 extends over 14 amino acids. The CDR3 nucleotides are TGCGCCAGCAGCCTGGCCCCAGGGGTTGATACGCAGTATTTT. Protein sequence: CASSLAPGVDTQYF.

This clonotype was seen repeatedly, ten times or more. V usage is TRBV14 and J usage is TRBJ1-1; D perhaps matches TRBD1 (5 bases). The CDR3 consists of 14 residues. Trimming took 4 bases from V and 0 from J, leaving 9 bases between them. Per the germline V gene, CDR1 is SGHDN and CDR2 is FVKESK. The CDR3, as DNA: TGTGCCAGCAGCCCCCCCAGGGTGAACACTGAAGCTTTCTTT. This translates into CASSPPRVNTEAFF. The full variable domain, completed using reference TRBV14 and TRBJ1-1, is EAGVTQFPSHSVIEKGQTVTLRCDPISGHDNLYWYRRVMGKEIKFLLHFVKESKQDESGMPNNRFLAERTGGTYSTLKVQPAELEDSGVYFCASSPPRVNTEAFFGQGTRLTVV.

This clonotype was seen at least ten times. This chain's CDR3 is CASSKPTSGETYEQYF. CDR3 nucleotides: TGTGCCAGCAGTAAACCAACTAGCGGGGAAACCTACGAGCAGTACTTC. The chain has TRBV13 and TRBJ2-7, with 10 bases aligning to TRBD2. Germline V gene sequence: CDR1 PRHDT, CDR2 FYEKMQ (reference sequence). The CDR3 spans 16 residues. V shed 6 bases and J 2 bases; nucleotides not matched to a gene: 10.

The chain uses TRBV14 and TRBJ1-2, with D uncertain. Trimming pared 1 base from V and 7 bases from J, leaving 13 bases between. This CDR3 comprises 14 residues. Germline V gives CDR1 SGHDN, CDR2 FVKESK. The CDR3 region has the DNA TGTGCCAGCAGCCAAGGAGCGGTGGGGATTGGCTACACCTTC. It yields the protein CASSQGAVGIGYTF.

This sequence joins TRBV6-1 and TRBJ2-5, with 16 bases matching TRBD2. The CDR3 spans 16 residues. V dropped 5 bases and J dropped 4; count of bases not matched to a gene: 4. The V gene's germline CDR1 is MNHNS and CDR2 SASEGT. The CDR3 loop reads CASSLGLAGGRETQYF. The CDR3 bases are TGTGCCAGCAGTCTGGGACTAGCGGGAGGGAGAGAGACCCAGTACTTC.

This clonotype was detected a few times. This chain uses TRBV15 with TRBJ2-1; 7 bases are shared with TRBD1. This CDR3 contains 13 residues. V shed 3 bases and J 9 bases; nucleotides not matched to a gene: 5. CDR1 LNHNV and CDR2 YYDKDF come from the germline V gene (reference sequence). The CDR3 is CATSSTGVVEQFF. Written as DNA, the CDR3 is TGTGCCACCAGCAGCACAGGGGTGGTTGAGCAGTTCTTC. Full variable domain (missing parts from reference TRBV15 and TRBJ2-1): DAMVIQNPRYQVTQFGKPVTLSCSQTLNHNVMYWYQQKSSQAPKLLFHYYDKDFNNEADTPDNFQSRRPNTSFCFLDIRSPGLGDTAMYLCATSSTGVVEQFFGPGTRLTVL.

This clonotype was observed at least ten times. V gene TRBV7-2 combines with J gene TRBJ2-5, with D hard to call. V was cut by 0 bases and J by 5 bases, with 4 bases left in between. This CDR3 region has 12 residues. From germline, CDR1 is SGHTA and CDR2 FQGNSA. The DNA for the CDR3 is TGTGCCAGCAGCTTAGCGACTGAGACCCAGTACTTC. Its protein is CASSLATETQYF. The complete variable domain, with remaining parts taken from reference TRBV7-2 and TRBJ2-5, reads GAGVSQSPSNKVTEKGKDVELRCDPISGHTALYWYRQSLGQGLEFLIYFQGNSAPDKSGLPSDRFSAERTGGSVSTLTIQRTQQEDSAVYLCASSLATETQYFGPGTRLLVL.

This clonotype was found many times. The chain combines TRBV7-9 with TRBJ2-1; 10 bases align to TRBD2. This CDR3 comprises 16 residues. The V segment lost 5 bases and the J segment 6 bases; nucleotides outside the gene matches: 10. Germline V gene data show CDR1 as SEHNR and CDR2 as FQNEAQ (reference sequence). DNA for the CDR3: TGTGCCAGCAGCCCATCCGGGACTAGCGTATCCAATGAGCAGTTCTTC. Amino acids: CASSPSGTSVSNEQFF.

The chain joins TRBV29-1 to TRBJ2-7, with 8 nucleotides matching TRBD2. Germline loops: CDR1 SQVTM, CDR2 ANQGSEA. This CDR3 has 13 amino acids. The J segment lost 0 bases and the V segment lost 6 bases, leaving 4 bases of the junction unmatched. The CDR3 DNA reads as TGCAGCGTCCCGAGCGGGAGCTCCTACGAGCAGTACTTC. This sequence encodes CSVPSGSSYEQYF.

This chain uses TRBV7-2 with TRBJ2-1; TRBD2 is a possible D gene (5 bases). The CDR3 runs to 15 residues. Deletions cut 2 bases from V and 4 bases from J, with 12 bases between. Germline lookup yields CDR1 SGHTA and CDR2 FQGNSA. CDR3: CASSLYGGYYNEQFF. DNA of the CDR3: TGTGCCAGCAGCTTATATGGCGGGTATTACAATGAGCAGTTCTTC.

In its sample, this clonotype was seen many times. The gene calls are TRBV27 and TRBJ2-7; D might be TRBD2 (5 bases). The V gene lost 2 bases and the J gene lost 3 bases, with 8 bases spanning the gap. The germline V gene has CDR1 MNHEY and CDR2 SMNVEV (reference sequence). The CDR3 is made up of 13 amino acids. CDR3 region: CASSLGELYEQYF. For the CDR3, the DNA is TGTGCCAGCAGTTTAGGGGAGCTCTACGAGCAGTACTTC.

This clonotype was seen at least ten times. The rearrangement uses TRBV5-1 and TRBJ2-1; TRBD1 agrees at 7 bases. CDR1 is SGHRS and CDR2 is YFSETQ in the germline V gene. V gave up 4 bases and J gave up 4 bases; unmatched junction bases: 5. This CDR3 has 14 amino acids. CDR3: CASSRGTVYNEQFF. The CDR3 DNA reads as TGCGCCAGCAGCCGTGGGACAGTATACAATGAGCAGTTCTTC.

For this clonotype: A much larger clone sits a single nucleotide away, making a read error possible. The chain links TRBV3-1 to TRBJ2-1, with unresolved D. CDR3 size: 12 residues. V lost 2 bases and J lost 10, with 9 bases in between. Germline loops: CDR1 LGHDT, CDR2 YNNKEL (reference sequence). The CDR3 loop is CASSQLGYEQFF. CDR3 DNA sequence: TGTGCCAGCAGCCAATTGGGCTACGAGCAGTTCTTC.

The CDR3 reads CAWSRALTPFNEQFF. For the CDR3, the DNA is TGTGCCTGGAGCCGGGCCCTAACCCCCTTCAATGAGCAGTTCTTC. The J gene is TRBJ2-1, the V gene TRBV30; D unclear. Germline V gives CDR1 GTSNPN, CDR2 SVGIG (reference sequence). Between the trimmed V and J ends, which lost 3 bases and 6 bases, there was a span of 18 bases. This CDR3 comprises 15 residues.

This clonotype came up many times. The chain combines TRBV7-2 with TRBJ2-7, with 12 nucleotides matching TRBD2. The CDR3 length is 13 residues. Trimming at V came to 5 bases and at J to 7 bases, leaving 3 bases not matched to a gene. In germline, CDR1 is SGHTA, CDR2 FQGNSA. The CDR3 spells CASSNGLAGEQYF. CDR3 in DNA: TGTGCCAGCAGCAACGGACTAGCGGGGGAGCAGTACTTC.

This clonotype was picked up many times. The chain carries TRBV28 and TRBJ2-7; 7 bases are shared with TRBD2. With V trimmed by 3 bases and J by 2 bases, 13 bases remained unmatched. From germline, CDR1 is MDHEN and CDR2 SYDVKM. The CDR3 is made up of 17 amino acids. The DNA for the CDR3 is TGTGCCAGCAGTTTCCCCACAACCGGGGCGGGGGCCTACGAGCAGTACTTC. Translated, it gives CASSFPTTGAGAYEQYF.

V is TRBV28 and J is TRBJ2-7; no clear D gene. From germline, CDR1 is MDHEN and CDR2 SYDVKM. The CDR3 contains 16 residues. V shed 6 bases and J shed 2 bases, with 20 bases lying between them. The CDR3 DNA sequence: TGTGCCAGCAGCCTCCCCGGACCCATAGGGCCCTACGAGCAGTACTTC. Translated, it gives CASSLPGPIGPYEQYF.

This clonotype was seen only a few times. The chain combines TRBV6-1 with TRBJ2-7; tentatively, D is TRBD1 (5 bases). Trimming stripped 11 bases from V and 3 bases from J, with 14 bases between. The CDR3 is 12 residues long. Per the germline V gene, CDR1 is MNHNS and CDR2 is SASEGT. CDR3 sequence reads: CAGPGIVYEQYF. The CDR3 bases are TGTGCCGGGCCAGGGATTGTCTACGAGCAGTACTTC.